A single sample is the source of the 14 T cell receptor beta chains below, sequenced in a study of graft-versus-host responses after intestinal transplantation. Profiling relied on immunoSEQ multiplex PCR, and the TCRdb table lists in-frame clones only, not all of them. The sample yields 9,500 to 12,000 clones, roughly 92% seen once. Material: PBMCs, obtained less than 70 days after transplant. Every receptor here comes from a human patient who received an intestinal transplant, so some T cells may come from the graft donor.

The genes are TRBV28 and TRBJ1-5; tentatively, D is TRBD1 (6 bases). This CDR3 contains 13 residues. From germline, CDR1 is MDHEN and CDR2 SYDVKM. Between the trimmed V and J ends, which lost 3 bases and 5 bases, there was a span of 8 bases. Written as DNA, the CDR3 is TGTGCCAGCAGTTTGGACAGCCATCAGCCCCAGCATTTT. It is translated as CASSLDSHQPQHF.

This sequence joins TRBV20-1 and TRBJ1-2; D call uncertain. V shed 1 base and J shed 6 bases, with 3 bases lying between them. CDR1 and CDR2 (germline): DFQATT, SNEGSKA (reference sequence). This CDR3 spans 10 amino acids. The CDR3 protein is CSARGDGYTF. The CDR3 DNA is TGCAGTGCTAGAGGAGATGGCTACACCTTC.

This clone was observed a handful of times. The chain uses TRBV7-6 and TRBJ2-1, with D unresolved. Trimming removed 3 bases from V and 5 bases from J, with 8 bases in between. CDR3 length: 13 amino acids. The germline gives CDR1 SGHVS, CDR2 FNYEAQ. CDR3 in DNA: TGTGCCAGCAGCTTTAGTCCGAACAATGAGCAGTTCTTC. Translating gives CASSFSPNNEQFF. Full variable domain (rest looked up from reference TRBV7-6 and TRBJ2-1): GAGVSQSPRYKVTKRGQDVALRCDPISGHVSLYWYRQALGQGPEFLTYFNYEAQQDKSGLPNDRFSAERPEGSISTLTIQRTEQRDSAMYRCASSFSPNNEQFFGPGTRLTVL.

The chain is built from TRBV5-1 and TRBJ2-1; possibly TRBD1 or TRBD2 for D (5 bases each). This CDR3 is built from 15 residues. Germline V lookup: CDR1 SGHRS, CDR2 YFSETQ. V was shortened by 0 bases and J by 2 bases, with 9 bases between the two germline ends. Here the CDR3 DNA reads TGCGCCAGCAGCTTGGATGGGGGACCCTACAATGAGCAGTTCTTC. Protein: CASSLDGGPYNEQFF. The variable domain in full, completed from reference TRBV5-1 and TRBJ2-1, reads KAGVTQTPRYLIKTRGQQVTLSCSPISGHRSVSWYQQTPGQGLQFLFEYFSETQRNKGNFPGRFSGRQFSNSRSEMNVSTLELGDSALYLCASSLDGGPYNEQFFGPGTRLTVL.

CDR3 in amino acids: CASSPSGTYYNNEKLFF. The CDR3, as DNA: TGCGCCAGCAGCCCCTCCGGGACGTATTATAATAATGAAAAACTGTTTTTT. The chain combines TRBV5-1 with TRBJ1-4; D possibly corresponds to TRBD1 (5 bases). There are 17 residues in the CDR3. V lost 4 bases and J lost 4, with 20 bases in between. From germline, CDR1 is SGHRS and CDR2 YFSETQ.

CDR3 amino acids: CASSPRVAAYNEQFF. The CDR3 bases are TGTGCCAGCAGCCCCAGGGTAGCGGCCTACAATGAGCAGTTCTTC. V usage is TRBV7-8 and J usage is TRBJ2-1; D may be TRBD2 (6 bases). The CDR3 is 15 amino acids. Germline CDR1 and CDR2: SGHVS and FQNEAQ. The V end lost 5 bases, the J end lost 2 bases, and 13 bases lay between the germline ends.

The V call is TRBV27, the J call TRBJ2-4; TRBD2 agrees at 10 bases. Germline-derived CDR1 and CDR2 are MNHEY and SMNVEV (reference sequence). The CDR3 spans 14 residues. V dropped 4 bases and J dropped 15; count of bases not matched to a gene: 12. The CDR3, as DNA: TGTGCCAGCAGTTCGCTAGCGGGAGATAGTTCAGTGTACTTC. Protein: CASSSLAGDSSVYF.

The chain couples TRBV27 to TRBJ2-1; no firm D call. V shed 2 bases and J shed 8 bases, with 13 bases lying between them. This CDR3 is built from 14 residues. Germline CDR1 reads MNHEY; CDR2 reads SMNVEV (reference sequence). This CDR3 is CASSLRLPPDEQFF. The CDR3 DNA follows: TGTGCCAGCAGTTTACGGCTCCCTCCGGATGAGCAGTTCTTC.

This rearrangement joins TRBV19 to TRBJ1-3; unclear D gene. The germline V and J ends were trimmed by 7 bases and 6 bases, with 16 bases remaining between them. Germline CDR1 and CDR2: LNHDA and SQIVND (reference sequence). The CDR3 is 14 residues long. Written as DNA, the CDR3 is TGTGCCAGTACCCAAGGTGCTCTGGAAAACACCATATATTTT. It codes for CASTQGALENTIYF.

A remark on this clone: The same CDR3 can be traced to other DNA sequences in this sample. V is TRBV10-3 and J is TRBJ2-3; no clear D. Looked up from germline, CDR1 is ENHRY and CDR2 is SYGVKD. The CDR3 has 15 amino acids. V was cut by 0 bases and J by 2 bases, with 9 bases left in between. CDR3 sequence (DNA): TGTGCCATCAGTGAGTCTTGGGAAATCACAGATACGCAGTATTTT. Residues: CAISESWEITDTQYF.

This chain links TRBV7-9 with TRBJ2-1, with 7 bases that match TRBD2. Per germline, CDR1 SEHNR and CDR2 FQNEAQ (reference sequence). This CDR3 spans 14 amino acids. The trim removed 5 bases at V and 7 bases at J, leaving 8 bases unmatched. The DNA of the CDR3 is TGTGCCAGCAGCCGGTCGGGAGGCTTGAATGAGCAGTTCTTC. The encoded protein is CASSRSGGLNEQFF.

CDR3 loop: CASSITSGYEQYF. The CDR3 nucleotides are TGTGCCAGTAGTATTACTAGCGGGTACGAGCAGTACTTC. The chain links TRBV19 to TRBJ2-7, with 9 bases identical to TRBD2. The CDR3 runs 13 residues. Germline CDR1 LNHDA, CDR2 SQIVND (reference sequence). With 3 bases clipped from V and 4 bases from J, the junction kept 1 base outside the gene matches. Variable domain in full (rest from reference TRBV19 and TRBJ2-7): DGGITQSPKYLFRKEGQNVTLSCEQNLNHDAMYWYRQDPGQGLRLIYYSQIVNDFQKGDIAEGYSVSREKKESFPLTVTSAQKNPTAFYLCASSITSGYEQYFGPGTRLTVT.

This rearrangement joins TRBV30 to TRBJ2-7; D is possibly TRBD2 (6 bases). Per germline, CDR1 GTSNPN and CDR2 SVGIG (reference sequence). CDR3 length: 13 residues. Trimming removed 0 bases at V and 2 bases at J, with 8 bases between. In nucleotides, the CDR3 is TGTGCCTGGAGTGTTGGAGGGGCCTACGAGCAGTACTTC. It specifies CAWSVGGAYEQYF.

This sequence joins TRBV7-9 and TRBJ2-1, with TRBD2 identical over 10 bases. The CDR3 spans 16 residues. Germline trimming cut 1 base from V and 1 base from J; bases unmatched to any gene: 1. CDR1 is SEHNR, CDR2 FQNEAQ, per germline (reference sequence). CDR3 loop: CASSLVLAGSYNEQFF. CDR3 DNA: TGTGCCAGCAGCTTAGTACTAGCGGGATCCTACAATGAGCAGTTCTTC.